The 22 T cell receptor beta chains below all came from one sample that was sequenced in a study of blood T cells in healthy people across ages. A second PCR, run for 7 to 11 cycles, used a sample-barcoded 5' primer plus a J-beta primer mix. TCRdb analysed the 5' RACE reads with MiXCR anew, one entry per CDR3 protein. This table has around 1,800,000 distinct CDR3 sequences, about two fifths appearing once. The sample comprised blood. The source of these receptors is a human donor in good health.

The chain joins TRBV5-1 to TRBJ1-1; 9 nucleotides line up with TRBD1. V trimming: 4 bases; J trimming: 7 bases; junction bases outside the gene matches: 8. Germline-derived CDR1 and CDR2 are SGHRS and YFSETQ. The CDR3 totals 14 residues. CDR3 sequence reads: CASSGQTGGNEAFF. CDR3 DNA sequence: TGCGCCAGCAGCGGTCAGACAGGGGGTAATGAAGCTTTCTTT. Filled out from reference TRBV5-1 and TRBJ1-1, the complete variable domain reads KAGVTQTPRYLIKTRGQQVTLSCSPISGHRSVSWYQQTPGQGLQFLFEYFSETQRNKGNFPGRFSGRQFSNSRSEMNVSTLELGDSALYLCASSGQTGGNEAFFGQGTRLTVV.

This clonotype occurred a few times. J is TRBJ2-1 and V is TRBV7-7, with D unresolved. The V end was cut by 8 bases, the J end by 8 bases, with 10 bases between. The CDR3 is 11 residues long. The V gene's germline CDR1 is SSHAT and CDR2 FNYEAQ (reference sequence). CDR3 residues: CASGQGDEQFF. The CDR3 DNA sequence: TGTGCCAGCGGGCAAGGTGATGAGCAGTTCTTC.

The chain employs TRBV6-2 or TRBV6-3 and TRBJ2-3; no clear D. Germline V lookup: CDR1 MNHEY, CDR2 SVGEGT. Trimming removed 6 bases from V and 3 bases from J, with 16 bases in between. The CDR3 is 15 residues long. The CDR3 DNA sequence: TGTGCCAGCAGCCCGGCTAGGGTGTTTACAGATACGCAGTATTTT. Encoded protein: CASSPARVFTDTQYF.

Concerning this clonotype itself: This CDR3 is missing its conserved last phenylalanine or tryptophan, likely due to a read error. The chain couples TRBV12-3 or TRBV12-4 to TRBJ2-3, with unresolved D. The CDR3 covers 11 residues. Trimming removed 3 bases at V and 6 bases at J, with 4 bases between. Here the CDR3 DNA reads TGTGCCAGCAGTTTTGTCGATACGCAGTATGTT. Translated, it gives CASSFVDTQYV.

The chain has TRBV6-5 and TRBJ2-3; 9 bases agree with TRBD1. Trimming cost V 0 bases and J 2 bases; bases outside gene matches: 9. Germline CDR1 reads MNHEY; CDR2 reads SVGAGI. CDR3 length equals 18 residues. The CDR3 reads CASSYSPDRGRDTDTQYF. The CDR3 DNA sequence: TGTGCCAGCAGTTACTCTCCGGACAGGGGTCGGGACACAGATACGCAGTATTTT.

The chain joins TRBV7-2 to TRBJ2-1; possible D gene TRBD1, 6 bases. This CDR3 spans 16 amino acids. Germline V CDR1 and CDR2: SGHTA, FQGNSA. With 0 bases removed from V and 4 bases from J, the gap between germline ends came to 13 bases. CDR3 protein: CASSLAIGQNYNEQFF. The CDR3 DNA reads TGTGCCAGCAGCTTAGCCATCGGACAGAATTACAATGAGCAGTTCTTC.

The rearrangement uses TRBV18 and TRBJ1-1, with 7 nucleotides matching TRBD1. Germline V CDR1 and CDR2: KGHSH, LQKENI. V shed 4 bases, J shed 0 bases, and the junction held 5 bases outside the gene matches. The CDR3 contains 15 residues. CDR3: CASSRTQGMNTEAFF. As DNA, the CDR3 is TGTGCCAGCTCACGCACACAGGGGATGAACACTGAAGCTTTCTTT.

The rearrangement links TRBV5-1 to TRBJ2-3, with D perhaps matching TRBD1 or TRBD2 (5 bases each). Germline V gives CDR1 SGHRS, CDR2 YFSETQ. Trimming removed 4 bases at V and 4 bases at J, with 13 bases between. This CDR3 is built from 14 residues. The CDR3 nucleotides read TGCGCCAGCAGCCTTACCGGGGCCTCAGATACGCAGTATTTT. Residues: CASSLTGASDTQYF.

The sample holds a few counts of this clonotype. The V and J genes are TRBV11-2 and TRBJ1-5; the match to TRBD1 covers 8 bases. The CDR3 runs 17 residues. Germline CDR1 and CDR2: SGHAT and FQNNGV. V lost 1 base, J lost 0 bases, and 5 bases stayed unmatched. The CDR3 is CASSLGTGKYSNQPQHF. CDR3 in DNA: TGTGCCAGCAGCTTAGGGACAGGGAAATATAGCAATCAGCCCCAGCATTTT.

V usage is TRBV2 and J usage is TRBJ1-2; D is uncertain. The germline V gene has CDR1 SNHLY and CDR2 FYNNEI. Trimming shortened V by 9 bases and J by 5 bases, and 16 bases separated the two germline ends. CDR3 length: 13 residues. The chain's CDR3 is CASVVASLYGYTF. The CDR3 DNA is TGTGCCAGTGTGGTTGCTAGCCTATATGGCTACACCTTC.

The CDR3 nucleotides read TGTGCCAGCAACAAAGCCTGGCAGGACGAGCAGTACTTC. Translation gives CASNKAWQDEQYF. The chain is built from TRBV21-1 and TRBJ2-4. The last part of the DNA fits TRBJ2-7 better; the J call may be wrong. TRBV21-1 is flagged as a pseudogene. The CDR3 spans 13 residues.

Remarks on this clonotype: This could be a read error, since a much larger clone is one nucleotide away. The rearrangement links TRBV29-1 to TRBJ2-3, with D unclear. The CDR3 contains 13 residues. Germline CDR1 and CDR2: SQVTM and ANQGSEA. CDR3 in amino acids: CNVTLLHTDTQYF. For the CDR3, the DNA is TGCAACGTGACACTCCTTCACACAGATACGCAGTATTTT.

This clonotype was seen only a few times. This sequence joins TRBV6-6 and TRBJ2-1; perhaps TRBD1 as D (6 bases). The CDR3 covers 15 residues. Germline lookup yields CDR1 MNHNY and CDR2 SVGAGI (reference sequence). With 7 bases removed from V and 13 bases from J, the gap between germline ends came to 26 bases. Written as DNA, the CDR3 is TGTGCCAGCAAACAACAGGGAAACCCTAAGGCCGCTCAGTTCTTC. This encodes CASKQQGNPKAAQFF.

The rearrangement joins TRBV7-9 to TRBJ2-5; D ambiguous. Trimming cost V 6 bases and J 5 bases, with 16 bases left between them. The CDR3 extends over 14 amino acids. Per the germline V gene, CDR1 is SEHNR and CDR2 is FQNEAQ (reference sequence). DNA of the CDR3: TGTGCCAGCAGAACCTTCCCGGGCCGGGAGACCCAGTACTTC. Translated, it gives CASRTFPGRETQYF.

This clonotype appeared a few times. The chain joins TRBV30 to TRBJ2-7; 16 nucleotides align to TRBD2. V lost 8 bases, J lost 1 base, and 2 bases stayed unmatched. In germline, CDR1 is GTSNPN, CDR2 SVGIG (reference sequence). This CDR3 comprises 14 residues. The CDR3 loop is CAGTSGGESYEQYF. CDR3 coding DNA: TGTGCCGGGACTAGCGGGGGGGAATCCTACGAGCAGTACTTC.

V gene TRBV28 combines with J gene TRBJ2-7, with 9 bases aligning to TRBD1. Per germline, CDR1 MDHEN and CDR2 SYDVKM. Trimming cost V 8 bases and J 0 bases; bases outside gene matches: 5. This CDR3 comprises 14 residues. CDR3 coding DNA: TGTGCCAGCCGGGACAGGGTCAGCTCCTACGAGCAGTACTTC. Protein: CASRDRVSSYEQYF.

In regard to this clonotype: With a much larger clone just one base away, this may be a read error. The chain recombines TRBV6-2 or TRBV6-3 with TRBJ2-1, with 12 positions matching TRBD2. The ends lost 8 bases at V and 9 bases at J; junction bases unmatched: 8. Germline V gene sequence: CDR1 MNHEY, CDR2 SVGEGT. CDR3 length: 14 amino acids. The CDR3 coding sequence is TGTGCCAGCCGTCGACTAGCGGGGGCGGGTGAGCAGTTCTTC. Its translation is CASRRLAGAGEQFF.

The genes are TRBV28 and TRBJ1-5; weak D call: TRBD1 (5 bases). CDR1 is MDHEN and CDR2 is SYDVKM in the germline V gene. CDR3 size: 15 residues. Trimming cost V 6 bases and J 0 bases, with 12 bases left between them. CDR3 in amino acids: CASRGTGDSNQPQHF. In DNA form, the CDR3 reads TGTGCCAGCAGGGGGACGGGGGATAGCAATCAGCCCCAGCATTTT. Variable domain in full (rest from reference TRBV28 and TRBJ1-5): DVKVTQSSRYLVKRTGEKVFLECVQDMDHENMFWYRQDPGLGLRLIYFSYDVKMKEKGDIPEGYSVSREKKERFSLILESASTNQTSMYLCASRGTGDSNQPQHFGDGTRLSIL.

The V gene is TRBV12-5, the J gene TRBJ2-7; 7 positions match TRBD1. This CDR3 comprises 12 residues. In germline, CDR1 is LGHNT, CDR2 FRNRAP. Trimming removed 4 bases from V and 3 bases from J; junction bases left unmatched: 0. The CDR3 DNA reads TGTGCTAGTGGTTGGGACAGCTACGAGCAGTACTTC. Protein: CASGWDSYEQYF. The full variable domain, completed using reference TRBV12-5 and TRBJ2-7, is DARVTQTPRHKVTEMGQEVTMRCQPILGHNTVFWYRQTMMQGLELLAYFRNRAPLDDSGMPKDRFSAEMPDATLATLKIQPSEPRDSAVYFCASGWDSYEQYFGPGTRLTVT.

The chain links TRBV29-1 to TRBJ2-1, with a weak D call TRBD2 (6 bases). Germline values: CDR1 SQVTM, CDR2 ANQGSEA. V was pared by 4 bases and J by 6 bases, with 16 bases between. The CDR3 consists of 14 residues. The CDR3 bases are TGCAGCGTTGTTTTCAGGGACTCGTGCAATGAGCAGTTCTTC. Amino acid sequence: CSVVFRDSCNEQFF.

There are a few counts of this clonotype. The V gene is TRBV7-2, the J gene TRBJ1-5; no clear D. Trimming took off 5 bases at V and 3 bases at J, with 14 bases between the two ends. The CDR3 extends over 15 amino acids. Germline V gene data show CDR1 as SGHTA and CDR2 as FQGNSA. In DNA form, the CDR3 reads TGTGCCAGCAGCCCGTCCCCAGGCCTCAATCAGCCCCAGCATTTT. Amino acids: CASSPSPGLNQPQHF. Full variable domain (missing parts from reference TRBV7-2 and TRBJ1-5): GAGVSQSPSNKVTEKGKDVELRCDPISGHTALYWYRQSLGQGLEFLIYFQGNSAPDKSGLPSDRFSAERTGGSVSTLTIQRTQQEDSAVYLCASSPSPGLNQPQHFGDGTRLSIL.

This clonotype was detected only a few times. The gene calls are TRBV11-2 and TRBJ2-5; D may correspond to TRBD1 or TRBD2 (5 bases each). Germline CDR1 reads SGHAT; CDR2 reads FQNNGV. This CDR3 region has 15 residues. Trimming took 6 bases from V and 4 from J, leaving 18 bases between them. The DNA for the CDR3 is TGTGCCAGCAGTCCGGGTCGGGGCCGGGTAGAGACCCAGTACTTC. Its protein is CASSPGRGRVETQYF.